This T cell receptor (beta chain) originates from a study of T cells in Graves' hyperthyroidism and ophthalmopathy (dated by TCRdb to the late 2010s). Notes on the research overall: Peripheral blood was sampled at the time of initial diagnosis, prior to any treatment. Whether ophthalmopathy could be predicted prospectively was tested in an independent validation cohort made up of roughly 19 hyperthyroidism patients plus 17 patients who later progressed to ophthalmopathy. The 100 or so discovery patients were randomly split 7:3 into training and test sets. After blood sampling, hyperthyroidism patients were treated with methimazole at a starting dose of 30 mg daily, and ophthalmopathy patients were treated with high-dose intravenous methylprednisolone. According to the paper, TCR Vbeta CDR3 sequencing was carried out on 135 peripheral blood samples, which came from fewer than 50 ophthalmopathy, 75 to 80 hyperthyroidism and roughly 17 progressor patients. To identify TCR V-J signatures that set the groups apart, the researchers used a discovery cohort of 100 patients, made up of around 40 with Graves' ophthalmopathy and 57 with stable Graves' hyperthyroidism. In about 6 Graves' hyperthyroidism patients, the study also compared T-cell repertoires from thyroid tissue with T-cell repertoires from blood.

The research as a whole found: Most expanded thyroid clonotypes (frequency above 0.001) were also detected in blood, a finding suggesting that blood repertoires may reflect thyroid immune responses. No statistical method was used to fix the sample size in advance, and group allocation was not hidden from the investigators. In validation, the model predicted progression to ophthalmopathy with roughly 70% sensitivity and approximately 74% specificity, a median of approximately 6.5 months before onset. In cross-validation, a model built on a 13 V-J signature told ophthalmopathy apart from stable hyperthyroidism with 85% to 90% sensitivity and about 81% specificity, and in testing the same model reached 80%/75%.

Hyperthyroidism patients were newly diagnosed, with disease duration under 2 months, and aged 18 to 65 years. The study excluded patients with uncontrolled infections, other autoimmune diseases, pregnancy or lactation. Diagnoses were based on clinical symptoms, serum thyroxine and TRAb, thyroid ultrasound and orbital computed tomography. Blood from progressor patients was drawn when they were first diagnosed with hyperthyroidism, before any ophthalmopathy symptoms appeared. PBMCs were separated from roughly 10 ml of fresh peripheral blood using Ficoll-Paque density gradient centrifugation. Patients classed as progressors first received a Graves' hyperthyroidism diagnosis and then went on to develop ophthalmopathy during follow-up. Total RNA was extracted using Trizol reagent, and RNA quality was assessed on an Agilent 2100 Bioanalyzer. This clonotype was observed many times. The target of this receptor is not known. Per-base quality was not reported, and no clone a single base away is much larger than it.

Amplification of TCR beta CDR3 regions was carried out from RNA transcripts. The first round of RT-PCR for the TCR CDR3 was performed with the HTBI primer set and the Qiagen OneStep RT-PCR kit. Libraries were constructed in a second round of multiplex PCR, after which size selection and purification were performed. Paired-end sequencing of the libraries was performed with 100 bp reads on an Illumina HiSeq2000. Per the source publication's procedure: Raw data were processed with SOAPnuke, discarding reads with adapters, uncalled bases, mean Phred below 15, or no exact constant-primer or identifier match. COPE v1.2.5 was used to merge the high-quality paired reads, and each unique nucleotide sequence was defined as a clonotype. Clonotypes were aligned to IMGT TRBV, TRBD and TRBJ reference segments using MiTCR v1.1. The analysis was restricted to V-J combinations with a frequency above 0.0001, which together covered 98% to 99.2% of the repertoires. A TCS score was defined as the ratio between F50 (clonal expansion) and ExV (chaos), using BLOSUM62-based TCRdist between CDR3 peptides within each V-J. Welch's t-statistics and random forest reduced approximately 520 V-J features to 13, which were used in a naive Bayes classifier (R e1071). The public reads were run again by TCRdb, first through fastp at Q25 and then through MiXCR, and only productive beta chains were kept. Rows are unified per CDR3 protein, each entry keeping the most common DNA and genes. None of the V and J calls come from the authors' own analysis; TCRdb made them. Within this sample are under 350,000 distinct CDR3 sequences, with less than 30% of them counted one time only. The top ten clones comprise more than 25% of the sample.

Spanning cysteine to phenylalanine, the CDR3 consists of 12 amino acids. The only DNA kept is the CDR3, 36 bases in frame from the first base. Taken from the germline V gene (reference sequence), the CDR1 and CDR2 loops are DFQATT and SNEGSKA. V and J lose 3 bases and 4 bases, and a span of 10 bases separates them. The sequenced material came from blood. The chain is encoded by TRBV20-1 joined to TRBJ2-7; the D gene is perhaps TRBD2, on 6 matching bases. The sequence was obtained from a man between 40 and 49 years old with Graves' hyperthyroidism that later progressed to Graves' ophthalmopathy. The CDR3 reads CSASGSRYEQYF. The DNA reads as follows: TGCAGTGCTAGCGGGAGTAGGTACGAGCAGTACTTC.